This TCR beta chain originates from a study of spatial heterogeneity in lung cancer. Across the whole study: Any follow-up PBMC samples that were available went on to be sequenced, and the median time to follow-up was two to three years after resection.

This CDR3 spans 11 amino acids. The germline gives CDR1 SNHLY, CDR2 FYNNEI. V gave up 2 bases and J gave up 4 bases, with 2 bases separating them. Time point indicated: blood at routine non-recurrence follow-up after resection. Sequencing of whole RNA from tumor, nontumor lung or frozen PBMC involved no sorting. Every TCR cDNA molecule bore a unique molecular identifier. TCRdb analysed the 5' RACE reads with MiXCR anew, one entry per CDR3 protein. Of fewer than 100,000 distinct CDR3 sequences listed, roughly 19% were seen once; the top ten hold 20% to 25%. This material consisted of PBMCs, taken at follow-up. The clonotype originates from a male donor with early-stage non-small cell lung cancer. This chain links TRBV2 with TRBJ1-2, with unresolved D. DNA for the CDR3: TGTGCCAGCAGTGAATCCTATGGCTACACCTTC. Its protein product is CASSESYGYTF.